The clone carrying this T cell receptor (beta chain) has a count of ten or more. Trimming at V came to 7 bases and at J to 4 bases, leaving 8 bases not matched to a gene. This CDR3 region has 15 residues. CDR1 MNHEY and CDR2 SVGAGI come from the germline V gene. This entry is derived from a study of T-cell reconstitution after alpha-beta-depleted transplantation in children. Construction of the TCRbeta library involved unique molecular identifiers. TCRdb redid the calling of the PCR reads with MiXCR, one entry per CDR3 protein. Here the sample spans 200,000 to 250,000 distinct CDR3 sequences, under 8.5% being singletons.

The specimen comprised PBMCs, mostly from graft donor cells, sampled 360 days after TCRalphabeta/CD19-depleted stem cell transplant. The TCR originated in a male patient between 2 and 15 years old who had a stem cell transplant for acute myeloid leukemia, so the T cells may come from the graft donor. The rearrangement joins TRBV6-5 to TRBJ2-4; 9 bases map to TRBD2. The CDR3 bases are TGTGCCAGCACCGGGGCGGGGGGGTTTAAAAACATTCAGTACTTC. Translation gives CASTGAGGFKNIQYF.